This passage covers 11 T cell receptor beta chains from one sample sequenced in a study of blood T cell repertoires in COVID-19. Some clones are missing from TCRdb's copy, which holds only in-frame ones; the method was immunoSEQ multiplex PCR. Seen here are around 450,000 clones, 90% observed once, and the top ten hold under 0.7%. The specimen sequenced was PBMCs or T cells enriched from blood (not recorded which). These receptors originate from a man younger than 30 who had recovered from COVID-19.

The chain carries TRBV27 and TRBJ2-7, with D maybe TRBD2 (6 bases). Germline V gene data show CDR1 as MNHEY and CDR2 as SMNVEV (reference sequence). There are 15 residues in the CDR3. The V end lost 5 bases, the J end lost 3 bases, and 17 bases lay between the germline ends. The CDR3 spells CASSQPGLGFYEQYF. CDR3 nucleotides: TGTGCCAGCAGTCAACCGGGACTCGGATTCTACGAGCAGTACTTC.

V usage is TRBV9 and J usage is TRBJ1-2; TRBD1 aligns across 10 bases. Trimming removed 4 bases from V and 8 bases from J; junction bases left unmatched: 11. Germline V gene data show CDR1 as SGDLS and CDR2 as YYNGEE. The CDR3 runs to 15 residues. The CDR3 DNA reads TGTGCCAGCAGCCTAGTGAGGGGGACAGGGGACGGCTACACCTTC. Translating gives CASSLVRGTGDGYTF. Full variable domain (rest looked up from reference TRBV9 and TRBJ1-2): DSGVTQTPKHLITATGQRVTLRCSPRSGDLSVYWYQQSLDQGLQFLIQYYNGEERAKGNILERFSAQQFPDLHSELNLSSLELGDSALYFCASSLVRGTGDGYTFGSGTRLTVV.

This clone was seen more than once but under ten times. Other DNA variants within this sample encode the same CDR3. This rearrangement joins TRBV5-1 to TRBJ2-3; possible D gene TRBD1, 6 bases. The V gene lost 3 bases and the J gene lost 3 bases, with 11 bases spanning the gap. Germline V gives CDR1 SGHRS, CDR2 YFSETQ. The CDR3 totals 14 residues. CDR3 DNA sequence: TGCGCCAGCAGCTCCTACAGGGAGACAGATACGCAGTATTTT. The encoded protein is CASSSYRETDTQYF.

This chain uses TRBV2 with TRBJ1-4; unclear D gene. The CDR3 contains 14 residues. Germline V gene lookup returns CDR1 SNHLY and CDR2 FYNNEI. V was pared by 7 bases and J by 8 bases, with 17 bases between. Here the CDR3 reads CASTQLVPREKLFF. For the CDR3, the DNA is TGTGCCAGCACCCAGCTGGTCCCCAGGGAAAAACTGTTTTTT. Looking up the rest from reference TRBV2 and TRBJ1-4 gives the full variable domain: EPEVTQTPSHQVTQMGQEVILRCVPISNHLYFYWYRQILGQKVEFLVSFYNNEISEKSEIFDDQFSVERPDGSNFTLKIRSTKLEDSAMYFCASTQLVPREKLFFGSGTQLSVL.

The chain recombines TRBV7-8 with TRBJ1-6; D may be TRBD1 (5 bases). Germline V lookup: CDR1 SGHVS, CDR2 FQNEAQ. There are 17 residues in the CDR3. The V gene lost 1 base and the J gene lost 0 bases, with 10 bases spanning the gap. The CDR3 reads CASSLGLGGSYNSPLHF. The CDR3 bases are TGTGCCAGCAGCTTAGGTTTGGGGGGCTCCTATAATTCACCCCTCCACTTT.

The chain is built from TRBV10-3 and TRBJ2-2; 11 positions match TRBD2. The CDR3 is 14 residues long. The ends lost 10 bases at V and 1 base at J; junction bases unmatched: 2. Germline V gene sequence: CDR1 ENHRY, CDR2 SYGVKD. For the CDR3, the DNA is TGTGCCACCGGACTAGCGGGGAACACCGGGGAGCTGTTTTTT. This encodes CATGLAGNTGELFF.

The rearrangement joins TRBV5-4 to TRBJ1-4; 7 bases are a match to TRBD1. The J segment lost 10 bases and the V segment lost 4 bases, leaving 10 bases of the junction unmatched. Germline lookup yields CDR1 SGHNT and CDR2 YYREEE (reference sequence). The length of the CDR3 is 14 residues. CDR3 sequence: CASSLPRQGRKLFF. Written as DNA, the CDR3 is TGTGCCAGCAGCCTCCCCAGACAGGGAAGAAAACTGTTTTTT.

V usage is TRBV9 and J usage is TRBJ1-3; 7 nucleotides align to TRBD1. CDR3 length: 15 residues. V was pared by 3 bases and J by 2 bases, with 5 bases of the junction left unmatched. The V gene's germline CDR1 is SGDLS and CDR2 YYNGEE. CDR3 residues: CASSGLTGPGNTIYF. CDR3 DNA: TGTGCCAGCAGCGGCCTGACAGGGCCTGGAAACACCATATATTTT.

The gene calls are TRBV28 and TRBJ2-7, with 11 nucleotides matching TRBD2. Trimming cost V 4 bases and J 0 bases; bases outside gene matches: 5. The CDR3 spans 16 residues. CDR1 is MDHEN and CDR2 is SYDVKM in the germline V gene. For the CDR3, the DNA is TGTGCCAGCAGTTCGGGACTAGCGGATTTCTCCTACGAGCAGTACTTC. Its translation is CASSSGLADFSYEQYF.

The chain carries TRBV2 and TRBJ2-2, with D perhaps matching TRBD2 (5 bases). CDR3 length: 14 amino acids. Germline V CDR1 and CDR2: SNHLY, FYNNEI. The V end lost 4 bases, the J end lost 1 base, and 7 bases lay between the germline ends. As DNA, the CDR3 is TGTGCCAGCAGTGGGACTCGGAACACCGGGGAGCTGTTTTTT. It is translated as CASSGTRNTGELFF.

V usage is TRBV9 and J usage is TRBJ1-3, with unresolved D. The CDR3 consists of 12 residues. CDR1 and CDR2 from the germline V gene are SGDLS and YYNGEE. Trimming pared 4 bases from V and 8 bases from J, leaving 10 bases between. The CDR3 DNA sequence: TGTGCCAGCAGCTTTGAGATGGACACCATATATTTT. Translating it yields CASSFEMDTIYF.